This T cell receptor (beta chain) was recovered during a study of blood T cell repertoires in COVID-19. Across the study: The analysed material was cDNA or gDNA that came from T cells, B-cell-depleted T cells, or PBMCs.

Per the original methods: Scientists estimated how many nucleated cells there were by amplifying reference gene primers. Measured with immunoSEQ multiplex PCR; TCRdb has only the in-frame clones, and not every one. The DNA gave D and trimming, while V, J and clone size come from that table. The sample lists approximately 250,000 clones, around 83% seen once, with approximately 0.89% in the top ten. The CDR3 has 13 residues. Germline CDR1 reads SGHRS; CDR2 reads YFSETQ. Trimming pared 0 bases from V and 2 bases from J, leaving 5 bases between. Source material: peripheral blood. The chain has TRBV5-1 and TRBJ2-5; no clear D. This receptor was identified in a man aged 40-55 years with acute or convalescent COVID-19. The CDR3 DNA sequence: TGCGCCAGCAGCTTGGCTCAGCAAGAGACCCAGTACTTC. This translates into CASSLAQQETQYF.